The T cell receptor (beta chain) described here comes from a study of identical twins. TCRdb redid the calling of the 5' RACE reads with MiXCR, one entry per CDR3 protein. Here the sample spans some 1,700,000 distinct CDR3 sequences, roughly a third being singletons. Findings of the study overall: The authors drew conclusions from cross-sectional statistical analysis rather than following the same donors. There were fewer insertions in abundant cord blood beta clonotypes, but memory repertoires showed no such pattern. Excess twin sharing in beta out-of-frame sequences was weaker.

The CDR3 is 15 residues long. Germline V gene lookup returns CDR1 LGHNA and CDR2 YNFKEQ. V was pared by 0 bases and J by 6 bases, with 14 bases between. Points on this clonotype: Antigen unknown.

The sample taken for sequencing was cord blood. The chain recombines TRBV4-2 with TRBJ1-1; D unresolved. This TCR derives from a newborn girl in good health. The CDR3 region has the DNA TGTGCCAGCAGCCAAGAACCCCTAGGGTACGCTGAAGCTTTCTTT. This gives the protein CASSQEPLGYAEAFF.